This T cell receptor beta chain stems from a study of tumor-infiltrating lymphocytes in localized non-small cell lung cancer. On the study more broadly: Patients included smokers and never-smokers with various histologies, some sampled after neoadjuvant chemotherapy. The study's findings and limits: TCR sequencing covered a subset of patients with enough tissue. Immunotypes IM1 and IM2 had similar TCR-derived T-cell fractions. Different pieces of the same tissue went to different assays, confounding technical variation with intratumor heterogeneity.

The V gene's germline CDR1 is LNHDA and CDR2 SQIVND (reference sequence). This CDR3 is built from 14 residues. V gave up 3 bases and J gave up 8 bases, with 16 bases separating them. On this clone: Its antigen remains unknown.

Sequencing used immunoSEQ multiplex PCR; TCRdb keeps in-frame clones, though not all of them. The sample records under 8,500 clones, approximately 69% being singletons. The source is a human donor with non-small cell lung cancer. The sequenced sample consisted of lung tumor tissue. The genes are TRBV19 and TRBJ1-2, with D tentatively TRBD1 (6 bases). Written as DNA, the CDR3 is TGTGCCAGTAGTATTCTCCAGGGGTTGGGGGGCTACACCTTC. Translation: CASSILQGLGGYTF.